Presented here are 27 T cell receptor beta chains from one specimen sequenced in a study of cytomegalovirus exposure and HLA in healthy donors. PCR primers comprised 60 Vbeta and 13 Jbeta primers. The table came from immunoSEQ multiplex PCR; TCRdb's copy has only in-frame clones and leaves some out. The listing records about 200,000 clones. Material for sequencing was PBMCs. The receptors stem from a girl aged 2 to 10 in good health and CMV-seropositive.

This sequence joins TRBV28 and TRBJ1-2, with 11 bases that match TRBD1. V was clipped by 6 bases and J by 6 bases; unmatched bases: 9. Germline V lookup: CDR1 MDHEN, CDR2 SYDVKM. The CDR3 length is 15 residues. CDR3 in amino acids: CASRDRGQVKNGYTF. CDR3 in DNA: TGTGCCAGCAGGGACAGGGGGCAGGTAAAGAATGGCTACACCTTC.

This chain joins TRBV30 and TRBJ2-7, with D perhaps matching TRBD1 (7 bases). Germline V gene data show CDR1 as GTSNPN and CDR2 as SVGIG (reference sequence). CDR3 length equals 13 residues. Trimming shortened V by 3 bases and J by 6 bases, and 15 bases separated the two germline ends. In nucleotides, the CDR3 is TGTGCCTGGAGGCGTCAGGGGGGCGGCGAGCAGTACTTC. This gives the protein CAWRRQGGGEQYF.

The V and J genes are TRBV7-8 and TRBJ2-3; 7 bases are shared with TRBD2. The CDR3 runs to 18 residues. Germline CDR1 SGHVS, CDR2 FQNEAQ. Unmatched junction bases numbered 16, after V lost 5 bases and J lost 2 bases. CDR3 DNA sequence: TGTGCCAGCAGCCTCCAGCCGGTGGGGGGGTCTTACACAGATACGCAGTATTTT. Translating it yields CASSLQPVGGSYTDTQYF.

The V and J genes are TRBV7-9 and TRBJ1-1, with a tentative D call TRBD1 (6 bases). The germline CDR1 and CDR2 sequences are SEHNR and FQNEAQ (reference sequence). The CDR3 extends over 13 amino acids. V dropped 2 bases and J dropped 6 bases, with 10 bases sitting between them. The CDR3 coding sequence is TGTGCCAGCAGCTTACCCACAGGGCCTGAAGCTTTCTTT. Its protein is CASSLPTGPEAFF.

The J gene is TRBJ2-5, the V gene TRBV11-1, with 11 positions matching TRBD1. Trimming removed 3 bases from V and 7 bases from J; junction bases left unmatched: 7. Germline CDR1 is SGHAT and CDR2 is FQDESV (reference sequence). The length of the CDR3 is 15 residues. The chain's CDR3 is CASSLEGQGGTTQYF. CDR3 bases: TGTGCCAGCAGCTTGGAGGGACAGGGGGGTACGACCCAGTACTTC.

The rearrangement joins TRBV11-2 to TRBJ2-7; D possibly corresponds to TRBD2 (6 bases). Germline V gene sequence: CDR1 SGHAT, CDR2 FQNNGV. The CDR3 sequence is 15 residues long. Trimming removed 1 base from V and 4 bases from J, with 14 bases in between. CDR3 region: CASSLAGLASYEQYF. DNA for the CDR3: TGTGCCAGCAGCTTAGCGGGGCTAGCGAGTTACGAGCAGTACTTC.

The chain employs TRBV28 and TRBJ1-4, with no clear D. The CDR3 has 13 residues. The V end was cut by 7 bases, the J end by 6 bases, with 12 bases between. Germline V CDR1 and CDR2: MDHEN, SYDVKM. The DNA for the CDR3 is TGTGCCAGCATCGGGGAAGTGGATGAAAAACTGTTTTTT. It specifies CASIGEVDEKLFF. Supplemented by reference TRBV28 and TRBJ1-4, the full variable domain reads DVKVTQSSRYLVKRTGEKVFLECVQDMDHENMFWYRQDPGLGLRLIYFSYDVKMKEKGDIPEGYSVSREKKERFSLILESASTNQTSMYLCASIGEVDEKLFFGSGTQLSVL.

V is TRBV19 and J is TRBJ2-2; 8 bases map to TRBD2. This CDR3 comprises 15 residues. Germline trimming cut 4 bases from V and 3 bases from J; bases unmatched to any gene: 4. CDR1 and CDR2 from the germline V gene are LNHDA and SQIVND (reference sequence). The CDR3 reads CASSSTSGYTGELFF. CDR3 nucleotide sequence: TGTGCCAGTAGTAGCACTAGCGGTTACACCGGGGAGCTGTTTTTT.

This chain connects TRBV5-6 to TRBJ2-5, with a tentative D call TRBD2 (6 bases). The J call is uncertain, as TRBJ2-7 better fits the DNA end. The V gene's germline CDR1 is SGHDT and CDR2 YYEEEE. The CDR3 is 14 residues long. This CDR3 reads CASEGRGGGYEQYF. CDR3 sequence (DNA): TGTGCCAGCGAAGGACGGGGAGGTGGGTACGAGCAGTACTTC.

V gene TRBV5-1 combines with J gene TRBJ2-7; TRBD2 matches 7 bases. Germline V gene data show CDR1 as SGHRS and CDR2 as YFSETQ. J was trimmed by 5 bases and V by 4 bases; bases with no gene match: 15. This CDR3 has 16 residues. The CDR3 DNA reads TGCGCCAGCAGCCCCGGTACAGTCGGGGGGAGCCACGAGCAGTACTTC. Translated: CASSPGTVGGSHEQYF.

The gene calls are TRBV5-6 and TRBJ2-7; weak D call: TRBD1 (6 bases). Germline V gives CDR1 SGHDT, CDR2 YYEEEE. The CDR3 extends over 13 amino acids. The germline V and J ends were trimmed by 4 bases and 6 bases, with 14 bases remaining between them. The CDR3 DNA is TGTGCCAGCAGCGACGGGACACCATCCGAGCAGTACTTC. Translated: CASSDGTPSEQYF.

This rearrangement joins TRBV29-1 to TRBJ1-4; 8 bases line up with TRBD1. V lost 6 bases, J lost 8 bases, and 8 bases stayed unmatched. Germline V gives CDR1 SQVTM, CDR2 ANQGSEA. This CDR3 contains 13 residues. CDR3 amino acids: CSVATGGGEKLFF. Here the CDR3 DNA reads TGCAGCGTCGCCACAGGGGGGGGCGAAAAACTGTTTTTT.

V gene TRBV7-9 combines with J gene TRBJ2-5; D is undetermined. The J call may be faulty, since TRBJ2-7 better matches the DNA end. The length of the CDR3 is 11 residues. The V gene's germline CDR1 is SEHNR and CDR2 FQNEAQ (reference sequence). The CDR3 protein is CASSPQNEQYF. The DNA for the CDR3 is TGTGCCAGCAGCCCTCAAAACGAGCAGTACTTC.

With respect to this clone: Within the sample, other DNA sequences also encode this same CDR3. This chain uses TRBV5-6 with TRBJ1-1; unclear D gene. The CDR3 runs to 12 residues. CDR1 and CDR2 (germline): SGHDT, YYEEEE. The V end was cut by 1 base, the J end by 5 bases, with 6 bases between. CDR3 sequence (DNA): TGTGCCAGCAGCTTGACCGGTACTGAAGCTTTCTTT. Its translation is CASSLTGTEAFF.

DNA for the CDR3: TGTGCCAGCAGTGAAAGCCGACTTAGGGGGAACGAGCAGTACTTC. Amino acid sequence: CASSESRLRGNEQYF. This chain joins TRBV6-1 and TRBJ2-7; TRBD1 is a possible D gene (6 bases). Per germline, CDR1 MNHNS and CDR2 SASEGT. The length of the CDR3 is 15 residues. With 2 bases removed from V and 5 bases from J, the gap between germline ends came to 16 bases.

The rearrangement links TRBV5-1 to TRBJ2-1; 9 bases map to TRBD2. The CDR3 is made up of 16 amino acids. With V trimmed by 0 bases and J by 2 bases, 3 bases remained unmatched. CDR1 is SGHRS, CDR2 YFSETQ, per germline. The CDR3 bases are TGCGCCAGCAGCTTGGTTAGCGGGAGAACCTACAATGAGCAGTTCTTC. Residues: CASSLVSGRTYNEQFF. The variable domain in full, completed from reference TRBV5-1 and TRBJ2-1, reads KAGVTQTPRYLIKTRGQQVTLSCSPISGHRSVSWYQQTPGQGLQFLFEYFSETQRNKGNFPGRFSGRQFSNSRSEMNVSTLELGDSALYLCASSLVSGRTYNEQFFGPGTRLTVL.

The rearrangement links TRBV7-6 to TRBJ2-7; 8 positions agree with TRBD1. This CDR3 contains 19 residues. The germline V gene has CDR1 SGHVS and CDR2 FNYEAQ. The J segment lost 0 bases and the V segment lost 0 bases, leaving 13 bases of the junction unmatched. CDR3 sequence (DNA): TGTGCCAGCAGCTTAGCCCCAGACAGGGGAGTCACAAGCTCCTACGAGCAGTACTTC. This codes for CASSLAPDRGVTSSYEQYF.

The CDR3 loop reads CASSLNSLAGGKLSSYEQYF. CDR3 nucleotides: TGCGCCAGCAGCTTGAACTCGTTAGCGGGAGGTAAATTAAGCTCCTACGAGCAGTACTTC. The chain has TRBV5-1 and TRBJ2-7; TRBD2 aligns across 10 bases. Trimming cost V 1 base and J 0 bases; bases outside gene matches: 16. The CDR3 sequence is 20 residues long. Looked up from germline, CDR1 is SGHRS and CDR2 is YFSETQ.

This chain connects TRBV19 to TRBJ2-1; perhaps TRBD2 as D (5 bases). Trimming left V 2 bases short and J 7 bases short, with 24 bases between. CDR3 length: 18 amino acids. Germline V lookup: CDR1 LNHDA, CDR2 SQIVND (reference sequence). CDR3 protein: CASSIQPKLVSPLNEQFF. DNA for the CDR3: TGTGCCAGTAGTATACAACCCAAACTAGTTTCCCCTTTAAATGAGCAGTTCTTC. The full variable domain, its missing parts supplied by reference TRBV19 and TRBJ2-1, is DGGITQSPKYLFRKEGQNVTLSCEQNLNHDAMYWYRQDPGQGLRLIYYSQIVNDFQKGDIAEGYSVSREKKESFPLTVTSAQKNPTAFYLCASSIQPKLVSPLNEQFFGPGTRLTVL.

This rearrangement joins TRBV6-1 to TRBJ2-1; D not resolved. Germline V gene data show CDR1 as MNHNS and CDR2 as SASEGT. This CDR3 comprises 13 residues. Trimming stripped 8 bases from V and 4 bases from J, with 12 bases between. The CDR3 DNA is TGTGCCAGCGGCGTAGCCGATTACAATGAGCAGTTCTTC. Protein product: CASGVADYNEQFF.

Written as DNA, the CDR3 is TGTGCCAGCAGCCCTGGAGGGTCTCTAGCGGGAGATAGGGAGCAGTACTTC. It encodes CASSPGGSLAGDREQYF. This sequence joins TRBV9 and TRBJ2-7; 10 positions match TRBD2. The CDR3 has 17 residues. V was pared by 4 bases and J by 7 bases, with 17 bases of the junction left unmatched. Germline V gives CDR1 SGDLS, CDR2 YYNGEE. Using reference TRBV9 and TRBJ2-7 for the parts outside the CDR3, the full variable domain is DSGVTQTPKHLITATGQRVTLRCSPRSGDLSVYWYQQSLDQGLQFLIQYYNGEERAKGNILERFSAQQFPDLHSELNLSSLELGDSALYFCASSPGGSLAGDREQYFGPGTRLTVT.

The chain has TRBV28 and TRBJ1-2, with TRBD1 as a possible D gene (5 bases). With 8 bases removed from V and 7 bases from J, the gap between germline ends came to 17 bases. Germline CDR1 MDHEN, CDR2 SYDVKM. The length of the CDR3 is 13 residues. The CDR3 nucleotides are TGTGCCAGCCGACAGAATGGGATGGGTGGCTACACCTTC. Protein sequence: CASRQNGMGGYTF.

This chain joins TRBV27 and TRBJ2-1, with a weak D call TRBD2 (5 bases). Germline V gene data show CDR1 as MNHEY and CDR2 as SMNVEV (reference sequence). This CDR3 has 12 amino acids. Deletions cut 7 bases from V and 6 bases from J, with 10 bases between. CDR3 sequence (DNA): TGTGCCAGCATGGGTAGCGTCAATGAGCAGTTCTTC. It codes for CASMGSVNEQFF.

This chain joins TRBV7-2 and TRBJ2-7, with TRBD2 matching over 11 bases. V gave up 2 bases and J gave up 2 bases; unmatched junction bases: 11. The germline gives CDR1 SGHTA, CDR2 FQGNSA. The CDR3 is made up of 18 amino acids. Here the CDR3 DNA reads TGTGCCAGCAGCTTAAGACCGAGGACTAGCGGGCCTACCTACGAGCAGTACTTC. Translated, it gives CASSLRPRTSGPTYEQYF.

V gene TRBV5-4 combines with J gene TRBJ1-2; the match to TRBD1 covers 7 bases. Germline loops: CDR1 SGHNT, CDR2 YYREEE (reference sequence). Trimming removed 4 bases from V and 6 bases from J; junction bases left unmatched: 12. The CDR3 has 15 amino acids. The CDR3 DNA is TGTGCCAGCAGCCGCCCGCCTGACAGGGCTGATGGCTACACCTTC. It specifies CASSRPPDRADGYTF.

This sequence joins TRBV6-5 and TRBJ2-7; TRBD2 agrees at 9 bases. The germline V gene has CDR1 MNHEY and CDR2 SVGAGI. CDR3 length equals 15 residues. V lost 10 bases, J lost 0 bases, and 10 bases stayed unmatched. This chain's CDR3 is CATGSRREGSYEQYF. CDR3 coding DNA: TGTGCCACCGGGTCCCGGCGGGAGGGCTCCTACGAGCAGTACTTC.

The gene calls are TRBV6-5 and TRBJ2-3; maybe TRBD2 (5 bases). V was cut by 11 bases and J by 1 base, with 16 bases left in between. The CDR3 is 14 residues long. Per germline, CDR1 MNHEY and CDR2 SVGAGI. CDR3 nucleotide sequence: TGTGCCCCTCGAACATCGGGGTGCACAGATACGCAGTATTTT. Protein product: CAPRTSGCTDTQYF.